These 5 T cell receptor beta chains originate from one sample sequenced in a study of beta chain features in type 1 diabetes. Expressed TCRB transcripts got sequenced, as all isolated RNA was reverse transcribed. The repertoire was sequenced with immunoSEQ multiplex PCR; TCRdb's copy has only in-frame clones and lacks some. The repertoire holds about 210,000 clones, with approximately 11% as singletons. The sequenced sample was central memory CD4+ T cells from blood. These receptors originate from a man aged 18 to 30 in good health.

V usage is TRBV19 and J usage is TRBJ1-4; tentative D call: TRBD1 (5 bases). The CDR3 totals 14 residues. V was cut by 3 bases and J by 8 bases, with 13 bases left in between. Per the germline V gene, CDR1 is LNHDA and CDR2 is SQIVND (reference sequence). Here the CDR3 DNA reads TGTGCCAGTAGTATGTGGGGCAGCGGAGAAAAACTGTTTTTT. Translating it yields CASSMWGSGEKLFF.

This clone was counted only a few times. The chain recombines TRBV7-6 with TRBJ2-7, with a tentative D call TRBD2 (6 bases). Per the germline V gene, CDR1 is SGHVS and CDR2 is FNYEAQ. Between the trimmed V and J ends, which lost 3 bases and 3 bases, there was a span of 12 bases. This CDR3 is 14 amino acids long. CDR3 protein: CASSLGGVNYEQYF. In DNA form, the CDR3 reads TGTGCCAGCAGCTTGGGGGGAGTGAACTACGAGCAGTACTTC. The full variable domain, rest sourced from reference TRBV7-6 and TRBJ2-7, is GAGVSQSPRYKVTKRGQDVALRCDPISGHVSLYWYRQALGQGPEFLTYFNYEAQQDKSGLPNDRFSAERPEGSISTLTIQRTEQRDSAMYRCASSLGGVNYEQYFGPGTRLTVT.

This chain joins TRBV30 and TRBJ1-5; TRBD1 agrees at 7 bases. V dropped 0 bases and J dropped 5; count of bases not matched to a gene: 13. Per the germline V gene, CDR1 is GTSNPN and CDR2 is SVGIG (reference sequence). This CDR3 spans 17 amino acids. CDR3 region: CAWSVGAEGALYQPQHF. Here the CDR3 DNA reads TGTGCCTGGAGTGTAGGAGCGGAGGGGGCATTGTATCAGCCCCAGCATTTT.

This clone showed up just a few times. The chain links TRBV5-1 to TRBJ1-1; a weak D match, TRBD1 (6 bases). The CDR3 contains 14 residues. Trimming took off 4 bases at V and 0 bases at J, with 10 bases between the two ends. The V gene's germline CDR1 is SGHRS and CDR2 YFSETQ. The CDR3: CASSPDSMNTEAFF. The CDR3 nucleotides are TGCGCCAGCAGCCCGGACAGCATGAACACTGAAGCTTTCTTT.

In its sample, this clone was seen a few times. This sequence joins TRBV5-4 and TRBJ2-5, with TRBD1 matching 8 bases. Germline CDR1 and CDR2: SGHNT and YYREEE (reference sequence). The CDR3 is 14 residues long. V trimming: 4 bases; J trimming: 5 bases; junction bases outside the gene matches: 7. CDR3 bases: TGTGCCAGCAGCCCCGACAGGGGTTATGAGACCCAGTACTTC. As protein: CASSPDRGYETQYF.